This T cell receptor (beta chain) was found in a study of CD8 T cells in Susac syndrome. Study-level results: The TCR sequencing and HLA analysis in the study involved a relatively small number of individuals, as the study acknowledged.

Note on this clonotype: Antigen unknown.

CD8+ and CD4+ T cells circulating in blood were sequenced for TCR beta. Relapsing-remitting disease, either stable or active, was present in the multiple sclerosis controls, who were treatment-naive patients. RNA, at about 0.45 to 1 ug, was reverse transcribed with random hexamers. Amplification of TCR beta CDR3 across 54 Vbeta and 13 Jbeta was performed with immunoSEQ multiplex PCR. TCRdb fed the immunoSEQ multiplex PCR reads into MiXCR, producing one record per CDR3 protein. Of about 150,000 distinct CDR3 sequences listed, under 95% are singletons. The sample was CD4+ T cells from PBMCs. This TCR came from a human donor with multiple sclerosis.

CDR3 nucleotides: TGTGCCAGCAGTTTTATATTTCAGGGACCTCCTGAAGCTTTCTTT. This codes for CASSFIFQGPPEAFF. J is TRBJ1-1 and V is TRBV28; D is possibly TRBD1 (5 bases). Looked up from germline, CDR1 is MDHEN and CDR2 is SYDVKM. Trimming pared 3 bases from V and 6 bases from J, leaving 17 bases between. This CDR3 region has 15 residues.